The 9 T cell receptor beta chains reported below all come from one sample, sequenced in a study of tumor and adjacent non-tumor tissue in lung cancer. RNA was extracted from bulk tissue without any cell sorting. This non-tumor lung sample came from over 3 cm beyond the tumor edge. The library came from three nested PCR rounds adapted from ARM-PCR protocols. Each CDR3 protein gets one entry after TCRdb re-called the multiplex PCR reads with MiXCR. The sample yields 80,000 to 100,000 distinct CDR3 sequences, 80% seen once. Input material: distant non-tumor lung tissue. These receptors came from a man between 60 and 75 years old with small cell lung cancer.

This clonotype was counted once. Germline is not matched at one junction end, which may reflect a read error. The chain combines TRBV4-1 with TRBJ1-1, with 7 bases identical to TRBD1. The CDR3 length is 14 residues. CDR1 and CDR2 from the germline V gene are MGHRA and YSYEKL. The CDR3: CASRLDRTATEAFF. The CDR3 region has the DNA TGCGCAAGCAGGCTGGACAGGACGGCCACTGAAGCTTTCTTT.

About this clonotype itself: Germline is not matched at one junction end, which may reflect a read error. This chain joins TRBV29-1 and TRBJ2-7; no firm D call. The CDR3 is 13 amino acids. In germline, CDR1 is SQVTM, CDR2 ANQGSEA. The CDR3 protein is CSVRTESPYEQYF. CDR3 bases: TGCAGCGTTCGGACGGAGTCCCCCTACGAGCAGTATTTC.

Worth noting for this clonotype: Lacking the conserved final phenylalanine or tryptophan, this CDR3 likely reflects a read error. The chain carries TRBV10-3 and TRBJ2-1; tentative D call: TRBD2 (6 bases). CDR3 length: 12 amino acids. V dropped 10 bases and J dropped 6 bases, with 13 bases sitting between them. The germline V gene encodes CDR1 ENHRY and CDR2 SYGVKD. This CDR3 is CATTGTPNEQFM. The CDR3 DNA follows: TGTGCCACCACCGGGACTCCCAATGAGCAGTTCATG.

This clonotype was seen once. A read error may account for a junction end that differs from germline. The genes are TRBV11-2 and TRBJ1-6; weak D call: TRBD1 (5 bases). The germline V gene encodes CDR1 SGHAT and CDR2 FQNNGV. This CDR3 has 15 amino acids. The CDR3: CGSGLETRGNSPLHF. CDR3 DNA: TGTGGCAGCGGCTTAGAGACAAGGGGAAATTCACCCCTCCACTTT.

About this clonotype itself: One end of the junction fails to match germline, which may point to a read error. The chain joins TRBV12-3 or TRBV12-4 to TRBJ2-5; possible D gene TRBD2, 6 bases. The CDR3 contains 14 residues. In DNA form, the CDR3 reads TGTGCCAGCAGTCCGGGGACCTCGGGAGAGGCCCAGTACTTC. Its translation: CASSPGTSGEAQYF.

With regard to this clonotype: This may be a read error: a much more frequent sequence differs by one nucleotide. The chain combines TRBV28 with TRBJ2-3; D is undetermined. The germline V and J ends were trimmed by 9 bases and 2 bases, with 12 bases remaining between them. The CDR3 loop spans 13 amino acids. Looked up from germline, CDR1 is MDHEN and CDR2 is SYDVKM. The CDR3, as DNA: TGTGCCAGGAGAGGCGGCAACACAGATACGCAGTATTTT. Translated: CARRGGNTDTQYF.

As regards this clonotype: Because the CDR3 is missing its conserved closing phenylalanine or tryptophan, this is likely a read error. The J gene is TRBJ2-2, the V gene TRBV11-3; the D gene is possibly TRBD2 (5 bases). Germline CDR1 is SGHNT and CDR2 is YENEEA. This CDR3 contains 18 residues. This CDR3 is CASSSRGADGYRDGELFL. DNA for the CDR3: TGTGCCAGTAGCTCCCGGGGAGCGGACGGATACAGAGACGGGGAGCTGTTTTTA.

Of note for this clonotype: A single base separates this from a much larger clone, so it may be a read error. The chain uses TRBV24-1 and TRBJ1-2, with D hard to call. Germline CDR1 reads KGHDR; CDR2 reads SFDVKD. V shed 9 bases and J shed 4 bases, with 17 bases lying between them. The length of the CDR3 is 14 residues. CDR3 region: CATSYGRTFYGYTF. CDR3 bases: TGTGCCACCTCATATGGACGGACCTTCTATGGCTACACCTTC.

The chain is built from TRBV12-5 and TRBJ2-6, with a weak D call TRBD1 (6 bases). The V gene lost 8 bases and the J gene lost 8 bases, with 13 bases spanning the gap. The CDR3 extends over 13 amino acids. Germline values: CDR1 LGHNT, CDR2 FRNRAP. Here the CDR3 reads CASTPGTTNVLTF. CDR3 DNA sequence: TGTGCTAGTACCCCAGGGACAACCAACGTCCTGACTTTC.